The 19 T cell receptor beta chains in this list originate from one sample, sequenced in a study of blood T cell repertoires in COVID-19. Libraries were prepared by immunoSEQ multiplex PCR; TCRdb keeps only in-frame clonotypes and omits some of them. The table has more than 85,000 clones, around 86% seen once. The sample taken for sequencing was PBMCs or T cells enriched from blood (not recorded which). These receptors all stem from a woman in her forties or fifties who had recovered from COVID-19.

This chain joins TRBV28 and TRBJ2-7, with TRBD2 identical over 12 bases. CDR1 and CDR2 (germline): MDHEN, SYDVKM. Trimming removed 5 bases from V and 7 bases from J; junction bases left unmatched: 9. The CDR3 consists of 15 residues. The CDR3 here is CASSSLAGGPGEQYF. The CDR3 coding sequence is TGTGCCAGCAGTAGCCTAGCGGGAGGGCCGGGGGAGCAGTACTTC.

This chain links TRBV7-3 with TRBJ2-7; TRBD1 agrees at 11 bases. This CDR3 comprises 13 residues. V was pared by 4 bases and J by 5 bases, with 1 base of the junction left unmatched. CDR1 SGHTA and CDR2 FQGTGA come from the germline V gene. The CDR3 region is CASSWGQGDEQYF. CDR3 nucleotide sequence: TGTGCCAGCAGCTGGGGACAGGGGGACGAGCAGTACTTC. Full variable domain (remainder filled in from reference TRBV7-3 and TRBJ2-7): GAGVSQTPSNKVTEKGKYVELRCDPISGHTALYWYRQSLGQGPEFLIYFQGTGAADDSGLPNDRFFAVRPEGSVSTLKIQRTERGDSAVYLCASSWGQGDEQYFGPGTRLTVT.

The genes are TRBV18 and TRBJ1-3, with TRBD1 matching over 9 bases. The CDR3 sequence is 16 residues long. Germline V lookup: CDR1 KGHSH, CDR2 LQKENI. Trimming took 0 bases from V and 4 from J; bases not matched to a gene: 4. CDR3 sequence (DNA): TGTGCCAGCTCACCACCCCGGGACAGGGCCGGAAACACCATATATTTT. It codes for CASSPPRDRAGNTIYF.

The V call is TRBV11-3, the J call TRBJ1-1; TRBD1 agrees at 7 bases. After removal of 5 bases from V and 1 base from J, the junction contained 4 bases not matched to a gene. From germline, CDR1 is SGHNT and CDR2 YENEEA. The CDR3 length is 14 residues. CDR3 nucleotide sequence: TGTGCCAGCAGCCCCGGACAGGAGAACACTGAAGCTTTCTTT. This sequence encodes CASSPGQENTEAFF.

J is TRBJ1-2 and V is TRBV25-1, with 10 positions matching TRBD1. The CDR3 spans 13 residues. Germline CDR1 MGHDK, CDR2 SYGVNS. J gave up 4 bases and V 10 bases, and 6 bases lay outside the gene matches. CDR3 nucleotides: TGTGCCACCGGGACAGGGGCCAGCTATGGCTACACCTTC. Its translation is CATGTGASYGYTF.

The chain combines TRBV9 with TRBJ2-5; 7 nucleotides align to TRBD1. V lost 4 bases, J lost 0 bases, and 12 bases stayed unmatched. The CDR3 extends over 17 amino acids. Germline loops: CDR1 SGDLS, CDR2 YYNGEE. The CDR3 DNA follows: TGTGCCAGCAGCCATACATACCAGACAGGGTACCAAGAGACCCAGTACTTC. Amino acids: CASSHTYQTGYQETQYF. Combining the CDR3 with reference TRBV9 and TRBJ2-5 gives the whole variable domain DSGVTQTPKHLITATGQRVTLRCSPRSGDLSVYWYQQSLDQGLQFLIQYYNGEERAKGNILERFSAQQFPDLHSELNLSSLELGDSALYFCASSHTYQTGYQETQYFGPGTRLLVL.

This clone was seen a handful of times. The chain has TRBV7-8 and TRBJ1-4; D might be TRBD1 (6 bases). CDR1 and CDR2 (germline): SGHVS, FQNEAQ. Trimming took 1 base from V and 7 from J, leaving 16 bases between them. CDR3 length equals 16 residues. The DNA for the CDR3 is TGTGCCAGCAGCTTAGACCGAGGGGGGGGCGGTGAAAAACTGTTTTTT. It translates to CASSLDRGGGGEKLFF. The full variable domain, completed using reference TRBV7-8 and TRBJ1-4, is GAGVSQSPRYKVAKRGQDVALRCDPISGHVSLFWYQQALGQGPEFLTYFQNEAQLDKSGLPSDRFFAERPEGSVSTLKIQRTQQEDSAVYLCASSLDRGGGGEKLFFGSGTQLSVL.

The table lists this clone with a count of one. The V and J genes are TRBV7-2 and TRBJ1-5; D gene ambiguous. V lost 3 bases and J 6 bases, leaving 9 bases between the germline ends. This CDR3 is built from 13 residues. Germline CDR1 SGHTA, CDR2 FQGNSA. DNA for the CDR3: TGTGCCAGCAGCTTCATAGAGAGTCAGCCCCAGCATTTT. It yields the protein CASSFIESQPQHF. Filled out from reference TRBV7-2 and TRBJ1-5, the complete variable domain reads GAGVSQSPSNKVTEKGKDVELRCDPISGHTALYWYRQSLGQGLEFLIYFQGNSAPDKSGLPSDRFSAERTGGSVSTLTIQRTQQEDSAVYLCASSFIESQPQHFGDGTRLSIL.

V gene TRBV6-6 combines with J gene TRBJ2-1, with 8 nucleotides matching TRBD1. The CDR3 extends over 15 amino acids. V lost 2 bases and J lost 6; bases outside the gene matches: 6. Germline loops: CDR1 MNHNY, CDR2 SVGAGI (reference sequence). CDR3 residues: CASSYGQGAGNEQFF. The CDR3 DNA reads as TGTGCCAGCAGTTACGGACAGGGCGCCGGCAATGAGCAGTTCTTC.

This chain joins TRBV6-1 and TRBJ1-2; possible D gene TRBD1, 5 bases. The germline V and J ends were trimmed by 4 bases and 7 bases, with 25 bases remaining between them. This CDR3 is built from 17 residues. Germline CDR1 reads MNHNS; CDR2 reads SASEGT. The CDR3 DNA reads TGTGCCAGCAGTGCCACAATTACCAGGGAAGTGGTTGGTGGCTACACCTTC. This gives the protein CASSATITREVVGGYTF.

The sample holds a few counts of this clone. The chain uses TRBV5-6 and TRBJ1-1; possibly TRBD1 for D (6 bases). CDR3 size: 13 residues. Germline CDR1 is SGHDT and CDR2 is YYEEEE. V lost 0 bases to trimming and J lost 5 bases, with 8 bases between them. CDR3 region: CASSLDRETEAFF. The CDR3 region has the DNA TGTGCCAGCAGCTTGGACAGGGAAACTGAAGCTTTCTTT.

The chain carries TRBV9 and TRBJ1-1, with 7 bases aligning to TRBD1. Germline CDR1 reads SGDLS; CDR2 reads YYNGEE. The CDR3 runs 17 residues. V lost 3 bases, J lost 2 bases, and 13 bases stayed unmatched. The CDR3 nucleotides are TGTGCCAGCAGCGACTACCGCGGGACAGACCAAAACACTGAAGCTTTCTTT. This codes for CASSDYRGTDQNTEAFF.

The gene calls are TRBV6-2 or TRBV6-3 and TRBJ1-5, with unresolved D. Per germline, CDR1 MNHEY and CDR2 SVGEGT. The ends were cut back, 0 bases at V and 3 bases at J, with 6 bases in the middle. The CDR3 loop spans 14 amino acids. The CDR3 reads CASSYSQSNQPQHF. CDR3 DNA sequence: TGTGCCAGCAGTTACTCCCAGTCCAATCAGCCCCAGCATTTT.

V is TRBV21-1 and J is TRBJ1-1; the table's TRBD1 call for D was not verified on the DNA. TRBV21-1 is a listed pseudogene. This CDR3 comprises 19 residues. As DNA, the CDR3 is TGTGCCAGCAGCAAACCCTCTCTAACCGCGGACAGGGGTGACACTGAAGCTTTCTTT. Translated, it gives CASSKPSLTADRGDTEAFF.

The chain joins TRBV5-1 to TRBJ1-2; D remains unclear. V lost 4 bases and J 1 base, leaving 11 bases between the germline ends. Per the germline V gene, CDR1 is SGHRS and CDR2 is YFSETQ. CDR3 size: 14 residues. The CDR3 DNA is TGCGCCAGCAGCCTCGGAACAGATAACTATGGCTACACCTTC. It codes for CASSLGTDNYGYTF.

This clone was seen a single time. This chain joins TRBV24-1 and TRBJ2-2; a weak D match, TRBD1 (5 bases). Trimming cost V 5 bases and J 1 base, with 10 bases left between them. CDR1 and CDR2 from the germline V gene are KGHDR and SFDVKD. This CDR3 has 15 residues. The DNA for the CDR3 is TGTGCCACCAGTGCTCCAACAGGGAACACCGGGGAGCTGTTTTTT. The encoded protein is CATSAPTGNTGELFF.

J is TRBJ2-1 and V is TRBV6-1, with a tentative D call TRBD2 (6 bases). V dropped 2 bases and J dropped 4 bases, with 15 bases sitting between them. Germline CDR1 reads MNHNS; CDR2 reads SASEGT. The CDR3 sequence is 16 residues long. The CDR3 DNA follows: TGTGCCAGCAGTGAATTTGGAGGGCGACTTTACAATGAGCAGTTCTTC. It is translated as CASSEFGGRLYNEQFF.

Only one count was recorded for this clone. The chain couples TRBV7-9 to TRBJ1-6; 9 bases agree with TRBD1. CDR1 and CDR2 (germline): SEHNR, FQNEAQ (reference sequence). The CDR3 consists of 15 residues. V shed 1 base, J shed 7 bases, and the junction held 2 bases outside the gene matches. The CDR3 loop is CASSLEGQGNSPLHF. CDR3 nucleotide sequence: TGTGCCAGCAGCTTAGAAGGACAGGGGAATTCACCCCTCCACTTT.

Only one count was recorded for this clone. This chain connects TRBV28 to TRBJ2-5; the match to TRBD2 covers 8 bases. V lost 5 bases, J lost 1 base, and 3 bases stayed unmatched. CDR3 length: 14 amino acids. The germline V gene encodes CDR1 MDHEN and CDR2 SYDVKM. The chain's CDR3 is CASSPGTSQETQYF. In nucleotides, the CDR3 is TGTGCCAGCAGTCCGGGGACTAGCCAAGAGACCCAGTACTTC.